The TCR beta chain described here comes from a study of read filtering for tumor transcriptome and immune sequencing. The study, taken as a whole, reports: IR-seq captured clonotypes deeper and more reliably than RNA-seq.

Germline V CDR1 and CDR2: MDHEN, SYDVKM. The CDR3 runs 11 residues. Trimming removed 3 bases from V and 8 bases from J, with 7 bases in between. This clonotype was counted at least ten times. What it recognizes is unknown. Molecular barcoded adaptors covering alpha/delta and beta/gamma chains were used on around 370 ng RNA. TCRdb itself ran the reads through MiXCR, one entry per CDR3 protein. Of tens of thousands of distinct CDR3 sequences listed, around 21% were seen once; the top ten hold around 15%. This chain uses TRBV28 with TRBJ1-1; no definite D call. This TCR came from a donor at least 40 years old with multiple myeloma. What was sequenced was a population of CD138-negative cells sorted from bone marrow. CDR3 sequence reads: CASSFSREAFF. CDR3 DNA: TGTGCCAGCAGTTTTTCACGGGAAGCTTTCTTT.